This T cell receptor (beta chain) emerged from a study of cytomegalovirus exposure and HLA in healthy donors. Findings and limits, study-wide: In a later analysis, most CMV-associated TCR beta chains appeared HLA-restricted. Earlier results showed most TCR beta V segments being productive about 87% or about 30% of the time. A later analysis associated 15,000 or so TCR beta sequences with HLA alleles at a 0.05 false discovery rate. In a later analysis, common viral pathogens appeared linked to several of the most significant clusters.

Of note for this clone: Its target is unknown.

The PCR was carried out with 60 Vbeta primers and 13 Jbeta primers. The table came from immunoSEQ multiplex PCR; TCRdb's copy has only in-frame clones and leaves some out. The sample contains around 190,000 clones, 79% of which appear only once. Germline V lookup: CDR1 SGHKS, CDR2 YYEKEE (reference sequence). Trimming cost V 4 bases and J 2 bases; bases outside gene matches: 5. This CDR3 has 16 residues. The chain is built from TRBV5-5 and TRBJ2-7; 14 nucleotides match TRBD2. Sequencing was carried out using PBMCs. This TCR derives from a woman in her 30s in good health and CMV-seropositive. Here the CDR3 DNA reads TGTGCCAGCAGCCCCAGACTAGCGGGGGGGCCCTACGAGCAGTACTTC. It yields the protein CASSPRLAGGPYEQYF.